The source of this T cell receptor beta chain is a study of blood T cells in healthy people across ages. The study's findings and limits: Per million T cells, TCR beta diversity dropped about linearly as age rose.

This clonotype was counted a few times. Its target is not known. A second PCR of 7 to 11 cycles used a sample-barcoded 5' primer and a J-beta primer mix. Each CDR3 protein gets one entry after TCRdb re-called the 5' RACE reads with MiXCR. The profile covers approximately 760,000 distinct CDR3 sequences, with 25% appearing a single time and 8% to 10% taken by the ten largest. The sample was also linked to a second study, of T cells of mothers and their children. Turning to that study: Each child contributed about 3 million TCR beta CDR3 reads, while each mother contributed over 8.5 million. It was observed that no persistent microchimeric T cell clones could be detected.

The sequencing input was blood. The receptor's source is a boy aged 10-17 years in good health.

CDR3 residues: CATSRGVESPLHF. DNA of the CDR3: TGTGCCACCAGCAGAGGTGTAGAATCACCCCTCCACTTT. The V and J genes are TRBV15 and TRBJ1-6; D remains unclear. V was cut by 1 base and J by 10 bases, with 8 bases left in between. The CDR3 has 13 amino acids. CDR1 is LNHNV, CDR2 YYDKDF, per germline (reference sequence).